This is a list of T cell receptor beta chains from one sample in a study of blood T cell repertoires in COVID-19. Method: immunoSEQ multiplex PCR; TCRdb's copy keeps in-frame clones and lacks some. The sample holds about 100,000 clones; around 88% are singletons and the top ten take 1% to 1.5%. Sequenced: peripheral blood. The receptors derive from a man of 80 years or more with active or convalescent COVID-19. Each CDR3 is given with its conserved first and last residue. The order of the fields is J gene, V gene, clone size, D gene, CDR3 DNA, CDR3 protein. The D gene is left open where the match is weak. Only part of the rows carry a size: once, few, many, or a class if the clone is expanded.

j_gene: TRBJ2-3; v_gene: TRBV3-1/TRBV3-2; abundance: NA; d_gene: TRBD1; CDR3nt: TGTGCCAGCAGCCAGTACAGGGGGCTGGACACAGATACGCAGTATTTT; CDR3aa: CASSQYRGLDTDTQYF
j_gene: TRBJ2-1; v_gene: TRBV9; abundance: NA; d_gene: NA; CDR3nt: TGTGCCAGCAGCGTCCGGGACTCTACAACCCATGAGCAGTTCTTC; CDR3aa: CASSVRDSTTHEQFF
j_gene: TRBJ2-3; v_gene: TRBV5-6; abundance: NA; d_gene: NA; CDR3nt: TGTGCCAGCAGCCGCCCCCAGGCCACAGATACGCAGTATTTT; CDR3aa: CASSRPQATDTQYF
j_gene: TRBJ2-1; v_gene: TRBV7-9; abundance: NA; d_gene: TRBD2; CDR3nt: TGTGCCAGCAGCTTAGACGGGAGGGCCAACAATGAGCAGTTCTTC; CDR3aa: CASSLDGRANNEQFF
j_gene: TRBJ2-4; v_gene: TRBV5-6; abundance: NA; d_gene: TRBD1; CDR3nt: TGTGCCAGCAGCTCCAGGGGGATCGCCCTAAAAAACATTCAGTACTTC; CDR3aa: CASSSRGIALKNIQYF
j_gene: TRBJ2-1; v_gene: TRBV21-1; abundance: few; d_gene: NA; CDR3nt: TGTGCCAGCAGGATTACCCCTAAGGGGAGGGCCGTGGCGTACAATGAGCAGTTCTTC; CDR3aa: CASRITPKGRAVAYNEQFF
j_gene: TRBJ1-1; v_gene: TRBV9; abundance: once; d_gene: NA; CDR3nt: TGTGCCAGCAGCGTAGATCAGGGTGACTACACTGAAGCTTTCTTT; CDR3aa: CASSVDQGDYTEAFF
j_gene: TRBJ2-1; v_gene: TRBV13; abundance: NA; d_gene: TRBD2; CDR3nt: TGTGCCAGCAGCTTAGGCGGGCTAGCGGGGGCTCTCTCCTACAATGAGCAGTTCTTC; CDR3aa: CASSLGGLAGALSYNEQFF
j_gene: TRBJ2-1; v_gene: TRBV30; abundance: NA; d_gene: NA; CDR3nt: TGTGCCTGGAGTGCCGGGATGGGTGAGCAGTTCTTC; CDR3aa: CAWSAGMGEQFF
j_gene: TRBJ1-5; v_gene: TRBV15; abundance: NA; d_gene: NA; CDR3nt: TGTGCCACCAGCCCAAGAGGGGGATGGAATCAGCCCCAGCATTTT; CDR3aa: CATSPRGGWNQPQHF
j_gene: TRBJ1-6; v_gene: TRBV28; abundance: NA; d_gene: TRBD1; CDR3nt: TGTGCCAGCAGTTCACAGGGGGTCGGTAATTCACCCCTCCACTTT; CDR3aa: CASSSQGVGNSPLHF
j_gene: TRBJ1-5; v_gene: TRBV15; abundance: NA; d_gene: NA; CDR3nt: TGTGCCACCAGCAGAGATGCGGTGGCTCAGCCCCAGCATTTT; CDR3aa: CATSRDAVAQPQHF
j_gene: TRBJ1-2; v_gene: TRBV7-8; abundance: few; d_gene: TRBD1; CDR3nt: TGTGCCAGCAGCCCCTCGGGACAGGGGGGGGTTGGCTACACCTTC; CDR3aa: CASSPSGQGGVGYTF
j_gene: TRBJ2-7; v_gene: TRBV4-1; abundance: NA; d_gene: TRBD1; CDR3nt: TGCGCCAGCAGCCAAGGACAGGGCTTGGGCGAGCAGTACTTC; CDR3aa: CASSQGQGLGEQYF